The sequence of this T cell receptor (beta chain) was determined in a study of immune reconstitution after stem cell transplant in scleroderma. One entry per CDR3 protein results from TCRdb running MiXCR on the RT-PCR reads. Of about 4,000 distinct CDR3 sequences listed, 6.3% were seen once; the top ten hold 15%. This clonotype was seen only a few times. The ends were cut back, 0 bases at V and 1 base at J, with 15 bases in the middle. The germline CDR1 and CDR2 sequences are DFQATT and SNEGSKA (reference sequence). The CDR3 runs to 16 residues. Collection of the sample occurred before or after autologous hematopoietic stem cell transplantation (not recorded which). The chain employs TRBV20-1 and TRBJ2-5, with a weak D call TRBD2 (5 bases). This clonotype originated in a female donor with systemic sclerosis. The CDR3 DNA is TGCAGTGCTAGAGAGGGGTGGGCGGGCCGCCAAGAGACCCAGTACTTC. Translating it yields CSAREGWAGRQETQYF.